A selection of T cell receptor beta chains follows, all from one sample in a study of T cells after yellow fever vaccination. TCRdb used MiXCR to reprocess the 5' RACE reads, holding one entry per CDR3 protein. The sample has just under 600,000 distinct CDR3 sequences, roughly 14% seen once. The sample was PBMCs, taken on the day of the yellow fever booster vaccination. The receptors come from a man aged 25-40 years who received the YFV17D yellow fever vaccine. Each CDR3 is given with its conserved first and last residue. A D gene is named only where the DNA matches it firmly. Some rows have no size entry. The others give once, few or many, or a class for an expanded clone.

cdr3_nt | cdr3_aa | j_call | d_call | v_call | clone_size
TGTGCCAGCAGCTTGGGCAGCGGGTTGAGTTTGGCCCAGTACTTC | CASSLGSGLSLAQYF | TRBJ2-5 | . | TRBV7-8 | .
TGTGCCACCAGCAGCCGTGGGGGGTACATTCAGTACTTC | CATSSRGGYIQYF | TRBJ2-4 | . | TRBV15 | .
TGTGCCAGCAGCTTTTTAAATGACAAAGAGACCCAGTACTTC | CASSFLNDKETQYF | TRBJ2-5 | . | TRBV5-5 | few
TGTGCCAGCAGCGCGTCGGCCGGCAATCAGCCCCAGCATTTT | CASSASAGNQPQHF | TRBJ1-5 | . | TRBV5-6 | many
TGTGCCAGCAGTGAACACCCGGCGGGGCAGCCCCAGCATTTT | CASSEHPAGQPQHF | TRBJ1-5 | . | TRBV2 | .
TGTGCCAGCAGCTTATCCCTAGCGGGGGCCGACAATGAGCAGTTCTTC | CASSLSLAGADNEQFF | TRBJ2-1 | TRBD2 | TRBV7-9 | many
TGCAGTGCTCCTGGGGGACAGGGCTCCGGGGAGCTGTTTTTT | CSAPGGQGSGELFF | TRBJ2-2 | TRBD1 | TRBV20-1 | few
TGTGCCAGCAGCTCCAGGGTGAGGGGATACACGGGACCGTACCAAGAGACCCAGTACTTC | CASSSRVRGYTGPYQETQYF | TRBJ2-5 | . | TRBV11-2 | .
TGTGCCAGCAGCTTAGCGGACGAGAATGAAAAACTGTTTTTT | CASSLADENEKLFF | TRBJ1-4 | . | TRBV7-8 | .
TGTGCCAGTCAAAACCACGGAGCAGATACGCAGTATTTT | CASQNHGADTQYF | TRBJ2-3 | . | TRBV19 | .
TGTGCCAGCAGTTACCAGATTGGTGACCCGGGACTACGCACCGGGGAGCTGTTTTTT | CASSYQIGDPGLRTGELFF | TRBJ2-2 | TRBD2 | TRBV6-5 | few
TGTGCCAGCAGCTCCCTTTTGGCGGGAGGCACAGATACGCAGTATTTT | CASSSLLAGGTDTQYF | TRBJ2-3 | TRBD2 | TRBV11-2 | .
TGTGCCAGCAGCCAAGGAAGAGAGGGGGGGACGAGTTTC | CASSQGREGGTSF | TRBJ2-7 | . | TRBV3-1 | few
TGTGCCAGCAGCTCGACGCCCGGACAGGGTGCCAATGAGCAGTTCTTC | CASSSTPGQGANEQFF | TRBJ2-1 | TRBD1 | TRBV11-2 | .
TGTGCCTGGAGTCAAGCCCTCGGAGATACGCAGTATTTT | CAWSQALGDTQYF | TRBJ2-3 | . | TRBV30 | .
TGTGCCAGCATGTCTGGACAGCAGAACACCGGGGAGCTGTTTTTT | CASMSGQQNTGELFF | TRBJ2-2 | . | TRBV2 | few
TGTGCCAGCAGCCACTCCGGGACAGGGTCTGAGCAGTTCTTC | CASSHSGTGSEQFF | TRBJ2-1 | TRBD1 | TRBV6-5 | few